This T cell receptor beta chain stems from a study of T cell changes during pregnancy in multiple sclerosis (dated by TCRdb to between 2018 and 2020). About the study as a whole: Changes in the T cell repertoire over the course of pregnancy were examined in this study in women with multiple sclerosis.

Library construction relied on the immunoSEQ multiplex PCR assay. TCRdb retrieved this table from immuneACCESS and kept in-frame rearrangements only. Not all clones are present; in checked studies, unresolved V genes account for under half, and no reason is known for the remainder. The table for this sample lists about 62,000 clones; around 93% of them were counted only once. The ten largest clones take up about 3% of the sample. As concerns this clone: Its antigen specificity is not known. Base qualities are not recorded, but no much larger clone differs from it by a single base.

From cysteine to phenylalanine, the CDR3 is 15 amino acids long. Here the CDR3 DNA is all that survives: 45 bases in frame from base 1. Trimming accounts for 5 bases at V and 4 bases at J, while the number of junction bases matched to no gene is 4. CDR1 and CDR2, per the germline V gene (reference sequence), are SEHNR and FQNEAQ. This receptor was identified in a female donor with multiple sclerosis, enrolled in a pregnancy study. Rearrangement joined TRBV7-9 to TRBJ2-5, with TRBD2 matching 13 junction bases. The sample was CD8+ T cells from peripheral blood mononuclear cells, taken in the second trimester of pregnancy. The nucleotide sequence reads as follows: TGTGCCAGCAGCCCTGGACTAGCGGGAGCAGAGACCCAGTACTTC. Translation gives CASSPGLAGAETQYF. Supplemented by the reference TRBV7-9 and TRBJ2-5 proteins around the CDR3, the complete variable domain is DTGVSQNPRHKITKRGQNVTFRCDPISEHNRLYWYRQTLGQGPEFLTYFQNEAQLEKSRLLSDRFSAERPKGSFSTLEIQRTEQGDSAMYLCASSPGLAGAETQYFGPGTRLLVL.